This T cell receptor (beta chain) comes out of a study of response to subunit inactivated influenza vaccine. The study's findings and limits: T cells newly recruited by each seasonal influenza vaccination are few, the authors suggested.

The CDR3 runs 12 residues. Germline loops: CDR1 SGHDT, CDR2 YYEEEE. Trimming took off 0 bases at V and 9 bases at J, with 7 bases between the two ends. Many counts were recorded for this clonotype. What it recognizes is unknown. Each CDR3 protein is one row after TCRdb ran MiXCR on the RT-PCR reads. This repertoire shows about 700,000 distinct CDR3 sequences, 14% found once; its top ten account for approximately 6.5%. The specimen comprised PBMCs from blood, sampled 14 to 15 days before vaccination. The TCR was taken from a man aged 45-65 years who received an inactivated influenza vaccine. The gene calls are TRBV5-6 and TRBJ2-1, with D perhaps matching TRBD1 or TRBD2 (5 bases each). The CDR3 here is CASSLARGEQFF. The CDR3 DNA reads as TGTGCCAGCAGCTTGGCGAGGGGTGAGCAGTTCTTC.